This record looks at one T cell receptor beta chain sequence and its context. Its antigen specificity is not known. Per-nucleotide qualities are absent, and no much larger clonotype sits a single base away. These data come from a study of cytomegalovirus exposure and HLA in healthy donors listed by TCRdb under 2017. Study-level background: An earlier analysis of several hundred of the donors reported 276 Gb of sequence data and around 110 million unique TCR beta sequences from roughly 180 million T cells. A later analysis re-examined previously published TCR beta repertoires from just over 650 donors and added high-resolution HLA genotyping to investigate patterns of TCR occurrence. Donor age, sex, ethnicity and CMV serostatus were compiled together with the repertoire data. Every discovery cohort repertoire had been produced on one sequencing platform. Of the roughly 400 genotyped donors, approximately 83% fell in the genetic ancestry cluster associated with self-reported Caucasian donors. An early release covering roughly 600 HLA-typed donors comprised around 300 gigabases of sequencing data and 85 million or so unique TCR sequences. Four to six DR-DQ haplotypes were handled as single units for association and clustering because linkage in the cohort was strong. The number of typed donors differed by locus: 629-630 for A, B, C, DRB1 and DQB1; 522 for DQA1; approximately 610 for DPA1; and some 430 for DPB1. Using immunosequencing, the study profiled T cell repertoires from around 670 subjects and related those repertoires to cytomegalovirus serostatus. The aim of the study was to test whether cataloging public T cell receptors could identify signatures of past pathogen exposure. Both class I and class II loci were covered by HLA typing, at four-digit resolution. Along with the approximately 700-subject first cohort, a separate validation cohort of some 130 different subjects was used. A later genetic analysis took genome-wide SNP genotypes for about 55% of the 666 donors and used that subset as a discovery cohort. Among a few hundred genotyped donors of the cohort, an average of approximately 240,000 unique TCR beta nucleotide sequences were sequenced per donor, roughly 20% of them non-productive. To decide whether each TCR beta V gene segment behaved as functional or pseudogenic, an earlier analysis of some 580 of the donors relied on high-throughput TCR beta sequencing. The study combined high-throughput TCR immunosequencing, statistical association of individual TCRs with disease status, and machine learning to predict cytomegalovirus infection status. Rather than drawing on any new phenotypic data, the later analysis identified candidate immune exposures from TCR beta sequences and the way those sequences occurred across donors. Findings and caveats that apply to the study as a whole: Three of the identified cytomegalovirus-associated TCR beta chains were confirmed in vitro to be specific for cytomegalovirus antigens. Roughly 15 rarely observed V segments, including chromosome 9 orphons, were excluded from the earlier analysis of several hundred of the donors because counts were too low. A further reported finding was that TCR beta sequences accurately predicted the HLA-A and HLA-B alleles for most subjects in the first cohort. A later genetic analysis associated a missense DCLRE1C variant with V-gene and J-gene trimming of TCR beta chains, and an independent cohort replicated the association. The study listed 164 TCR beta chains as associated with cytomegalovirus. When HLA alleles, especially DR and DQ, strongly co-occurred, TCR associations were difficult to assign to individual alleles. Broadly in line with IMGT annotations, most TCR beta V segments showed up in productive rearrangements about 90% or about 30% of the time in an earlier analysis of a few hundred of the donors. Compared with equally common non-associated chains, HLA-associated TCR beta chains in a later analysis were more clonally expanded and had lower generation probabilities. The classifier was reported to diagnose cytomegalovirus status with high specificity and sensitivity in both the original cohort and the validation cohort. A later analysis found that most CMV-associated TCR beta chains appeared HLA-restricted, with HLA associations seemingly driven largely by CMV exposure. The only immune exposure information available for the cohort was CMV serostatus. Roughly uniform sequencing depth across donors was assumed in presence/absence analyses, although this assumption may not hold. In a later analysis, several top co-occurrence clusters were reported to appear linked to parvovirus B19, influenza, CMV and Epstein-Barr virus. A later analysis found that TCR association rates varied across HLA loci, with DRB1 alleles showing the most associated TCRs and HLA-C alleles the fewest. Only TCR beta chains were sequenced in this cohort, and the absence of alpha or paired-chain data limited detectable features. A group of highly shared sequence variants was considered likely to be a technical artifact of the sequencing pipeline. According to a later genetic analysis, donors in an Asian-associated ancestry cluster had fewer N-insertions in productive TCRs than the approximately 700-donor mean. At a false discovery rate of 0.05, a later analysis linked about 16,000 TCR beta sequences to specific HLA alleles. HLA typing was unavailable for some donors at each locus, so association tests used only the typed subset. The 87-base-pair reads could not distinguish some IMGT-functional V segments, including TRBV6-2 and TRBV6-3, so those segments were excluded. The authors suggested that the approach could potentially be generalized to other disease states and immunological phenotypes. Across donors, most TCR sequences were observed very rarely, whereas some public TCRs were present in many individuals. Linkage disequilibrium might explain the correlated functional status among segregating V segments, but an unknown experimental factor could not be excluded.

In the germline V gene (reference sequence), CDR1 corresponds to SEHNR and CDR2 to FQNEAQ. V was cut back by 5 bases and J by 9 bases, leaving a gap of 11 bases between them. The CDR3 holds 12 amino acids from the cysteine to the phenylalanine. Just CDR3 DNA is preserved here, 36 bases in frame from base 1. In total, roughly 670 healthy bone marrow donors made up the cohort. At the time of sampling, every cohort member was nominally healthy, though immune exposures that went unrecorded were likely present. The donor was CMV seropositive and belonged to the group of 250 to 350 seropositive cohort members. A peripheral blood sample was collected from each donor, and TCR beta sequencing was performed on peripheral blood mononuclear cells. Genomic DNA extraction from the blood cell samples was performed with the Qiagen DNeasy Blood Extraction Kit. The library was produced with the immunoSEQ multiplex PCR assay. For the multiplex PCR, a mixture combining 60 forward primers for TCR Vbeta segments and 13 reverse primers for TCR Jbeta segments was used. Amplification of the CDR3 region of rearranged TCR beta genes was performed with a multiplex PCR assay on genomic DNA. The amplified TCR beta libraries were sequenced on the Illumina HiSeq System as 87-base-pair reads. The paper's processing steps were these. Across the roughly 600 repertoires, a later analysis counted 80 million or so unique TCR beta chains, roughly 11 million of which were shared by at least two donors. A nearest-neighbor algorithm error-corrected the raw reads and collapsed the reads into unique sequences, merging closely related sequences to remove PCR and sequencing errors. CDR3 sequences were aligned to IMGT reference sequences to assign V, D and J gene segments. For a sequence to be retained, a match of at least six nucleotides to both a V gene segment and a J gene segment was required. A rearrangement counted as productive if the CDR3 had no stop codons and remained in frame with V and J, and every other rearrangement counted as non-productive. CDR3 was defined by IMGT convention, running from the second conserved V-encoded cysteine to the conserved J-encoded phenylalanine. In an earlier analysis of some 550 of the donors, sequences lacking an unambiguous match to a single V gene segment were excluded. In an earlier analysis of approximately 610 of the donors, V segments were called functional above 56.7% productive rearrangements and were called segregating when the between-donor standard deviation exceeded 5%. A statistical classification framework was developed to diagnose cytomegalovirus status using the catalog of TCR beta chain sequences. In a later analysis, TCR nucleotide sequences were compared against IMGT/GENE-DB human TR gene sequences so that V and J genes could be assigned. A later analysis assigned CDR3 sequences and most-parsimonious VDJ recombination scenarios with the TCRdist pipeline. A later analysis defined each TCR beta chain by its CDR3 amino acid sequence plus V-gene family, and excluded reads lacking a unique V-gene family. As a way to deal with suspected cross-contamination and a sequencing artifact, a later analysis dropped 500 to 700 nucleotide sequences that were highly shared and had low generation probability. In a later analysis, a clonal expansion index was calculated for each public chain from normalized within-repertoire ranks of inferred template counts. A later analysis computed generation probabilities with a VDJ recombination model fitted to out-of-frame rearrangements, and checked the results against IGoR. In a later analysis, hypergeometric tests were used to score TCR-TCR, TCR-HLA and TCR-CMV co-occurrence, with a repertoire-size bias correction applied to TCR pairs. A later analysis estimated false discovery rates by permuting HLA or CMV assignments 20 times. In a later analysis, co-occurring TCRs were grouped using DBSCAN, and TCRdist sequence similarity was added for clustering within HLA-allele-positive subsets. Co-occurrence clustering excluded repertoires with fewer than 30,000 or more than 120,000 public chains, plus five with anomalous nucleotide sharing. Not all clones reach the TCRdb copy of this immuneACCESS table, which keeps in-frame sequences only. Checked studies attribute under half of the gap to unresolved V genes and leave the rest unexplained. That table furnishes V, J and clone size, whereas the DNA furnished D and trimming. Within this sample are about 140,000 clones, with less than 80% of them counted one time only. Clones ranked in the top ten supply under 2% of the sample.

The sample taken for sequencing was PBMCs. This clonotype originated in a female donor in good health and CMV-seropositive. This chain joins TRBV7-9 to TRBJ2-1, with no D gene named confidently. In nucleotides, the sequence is TGTGCCAGCAGCCAGCGACCGAGTGAGCAGTTCTTC. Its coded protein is CASSQRPSEQFF.